This T cell receptor (beta chain) was sequenced during a study of monozygotic twins with inflammatory bowel disease. Points from the study as a whole: Patient repertoire variability may have increased through differing immunosuppressive treatments.

Investigators extracted total RNA from whole blood and did not sort T cells. Concerning this clonotype: Its matching antigen is unknown.

Germline CDR1 and CDR2: SGHTS and YDEGEE. The CDR3 sequence is 15 residues long. There were eight separate reactions per sample in which cDNA was made. TCRdb reworked the 5' RACE reads into one entry per CDR3 protein, no DNA. The sample yields over 350,000 distinct CDR3 sequences, of which the top ten take up 2.6%. Sequenced sample: blood. The V gene is TRBV5-8, the J gene TRBJ1-5; TCRdb selects TRBD1, and the lack of DNA leaves this call unchecked. This TCR was sampled from a human donor with ulcerative colitis or Crohn's disease, or a healthy co-twin of an affected twin (not recorded which). The CDR3 is CASSQRGTGSQPQHF.